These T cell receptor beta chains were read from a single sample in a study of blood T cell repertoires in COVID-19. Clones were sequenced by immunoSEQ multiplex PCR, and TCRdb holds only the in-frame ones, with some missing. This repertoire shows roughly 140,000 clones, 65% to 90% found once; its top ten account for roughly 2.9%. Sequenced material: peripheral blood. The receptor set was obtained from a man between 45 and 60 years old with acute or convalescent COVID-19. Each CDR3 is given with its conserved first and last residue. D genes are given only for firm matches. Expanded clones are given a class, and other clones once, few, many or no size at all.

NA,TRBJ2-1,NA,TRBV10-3,CAIRSDGSVGRKNEQFF,TGTGCCATCAGGTCCGATGGCTCCGTGGGGCGGAAGAATGAGCAGTTCTTC
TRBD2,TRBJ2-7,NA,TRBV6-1,CASSAGLAGAYEQYF,TGTGCCAGCAGTGCCGGTCTAGCGGGAGCCTACGAGCAGTACTTC
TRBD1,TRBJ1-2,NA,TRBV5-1,CASGFNPGTGGNYGYTF,TGCGCCAGCGGGTTTAATCCCGGGACAGGGGGCAACTATGGCTACACCTTC
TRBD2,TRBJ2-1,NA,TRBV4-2,CASSPPGLAGDWDNEQFF,TGTGCCAGCAGCCCACCCGGACTAGCGGGGGATTGGGACAATGAGCAGTTCTTC
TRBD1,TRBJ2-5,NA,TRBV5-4,CASSLQGAPQETQYF,TGTGCCAGCAGCCTACAGGGGGCCCCCCAGGAGACCCAGTACTTC
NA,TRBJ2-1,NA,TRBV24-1,CATRGANSYNEQFF,TGTGCCACCAGGGGAGCTAACTCCTACAATGAGCAGTTCTTC
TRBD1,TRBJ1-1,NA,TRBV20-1,CSASPRDRVTEAFF,TGCAGTGCTAGTCCCCGGGACAGGGTAACTGAAGCTTTCTTT
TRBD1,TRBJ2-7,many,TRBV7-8,CASSLGQGGAEQYF,TGTGCCAGCAGCCTAGGACAGGGGGGGGCCGAGCAGTACTTC
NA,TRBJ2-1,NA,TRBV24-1,CATSDSRLTDNEQFF,TGTGCCACCAGTGATTCCAGACTGACAGACAATGAGCAGTTCTTC
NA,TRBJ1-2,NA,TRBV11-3,CASRLQTGTTYGYTF,TGTGCCAGCAGGTTACAAACCGGGACAACATATGGCTACACCTTC
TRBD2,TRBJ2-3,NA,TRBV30,CAWSLAGLTDTQYF,TGTGCCTGGAGTTTAGCGGGACTCACAGATACGCAGTATTTT
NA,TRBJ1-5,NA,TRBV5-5,CASSPGTTNQPQHF,TGTGCCAGCAGCCCCGGGACAACCAATCAGCCCCAGCATTTT
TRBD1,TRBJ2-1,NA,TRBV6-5,CASSPDGQGLRKQFF,TGTGCCAGCAGTCCTGACGGACAGGGCCTACGCAAGCAGTTCTTC
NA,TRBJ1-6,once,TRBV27,CASSLSRGINSPLHF,TGTGCCAGCAGTTTATCCCGGGGTATTAATTCACCCCTCCACTTT
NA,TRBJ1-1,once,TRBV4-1,CASSQAGLTEAFF,TGCGCCAGCAGCCAAGCAGGGTTAACTGAAGCTTTCTTT
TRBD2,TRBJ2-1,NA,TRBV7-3,CASRLDPLAGYNEQFF,TGTGCCAGCAGATTAGACCCCCTAGCGGGGTACAATGAGCAGTTCTTC
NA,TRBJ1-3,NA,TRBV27,CASSLGQRGNTIYF,TGTGCCAGCAGTTTGGGGCAACGTGGAAACACCATATATTTT
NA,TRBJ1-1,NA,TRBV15,CATSRPWRTEAFF,TGTGCCACCAGCAGACCCTGGAGAACTGAAGCTTTCTTT
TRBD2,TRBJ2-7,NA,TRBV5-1,CASSQVAGPLIEQYF,TGCGCCAGCAGCCAAGTAGCGGGACCCCTCATCGAGCAGTACTTC
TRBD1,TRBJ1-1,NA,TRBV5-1,CASSPGTGNTEAFF,TGCGCCAGCAGCCCCGGGACAGGGAACACTGAAGCTTTCTTT
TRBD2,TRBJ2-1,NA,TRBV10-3,CAISSNSGSPNSYNEQFF,TGTGCCATCAGCTCTAATAGCGGGAGTCCGAACTCCTACAATGAGCAGTTCTTC
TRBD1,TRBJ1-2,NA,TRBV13,CASSLGLTGESDGYTF,TGTGCCAGCAGCTTAGGGCTGACAGGGGAAAGCGATGGCTACACCTTC
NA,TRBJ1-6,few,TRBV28,CASSLVPSSYNSPLHF,TGTGCCAGCAGTTTAGTCCCCAGCTCCTATAATTCACCCCTCCACTTT
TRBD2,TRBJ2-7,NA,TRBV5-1,CASSPGLATYEQYF,TGCGCCAGCAGCCCGGGACTAGCGACCTACGAGCAGTACTTC
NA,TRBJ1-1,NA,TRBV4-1,CASSQSNTEAFF,TGCGCCAGCAGCCAATCAAACACTGAAGCTTTCTTT
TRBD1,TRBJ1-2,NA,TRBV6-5,CASSPQGASMSGYTF,TGTGCCAGCAGTCCACAGGGGGCGTCCATGTCTGGCTACACCTTC
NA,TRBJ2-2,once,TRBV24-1,CATSEGANTGELFF,TGTGCCACCAGTGAGGGCGCGAACACCGGGGAGCTGTTTTTT
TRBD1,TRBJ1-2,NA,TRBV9,CASSADRAGIYGYTF,TGTGCCAGCAGCGCTGACAGGGCCGGAATCTATGGCTACACCTTC
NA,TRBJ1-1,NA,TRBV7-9,CASRTGTSNTEAFF,TGTGCCAGCAGGACCGGGACATCAAACACTGAAGCTTTCTTT
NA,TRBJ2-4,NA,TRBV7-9,CASSFIVHPGLPADIQYF,TGTGCCAGCAGCTTTATCGTACACCCGGGTCTACCGGCGGACATTCAGTACTTC
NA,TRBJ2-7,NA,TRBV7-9,CASSFRYEQYF,TGTGCCAGCAGCTTCCGCTACGAGCAGTACTTC
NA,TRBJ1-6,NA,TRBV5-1,CASSLAGRGSPLHF,TGCGCCAGCAGCTTGGCCGGTAGAGGCTCACCCCTCCACTTT
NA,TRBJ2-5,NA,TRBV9,CASSVERGGEQETQYF,TGTGCCAGCAGCGTAGAACGGGGTGGAGAACAAGAGACCCAGTACTTC
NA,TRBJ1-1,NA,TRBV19,CASGLSGGTEAFF,TGTGCCAGTGGGCTATCGGGGGGCACTGAAGCTTTCTTT
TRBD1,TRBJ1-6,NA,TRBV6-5,CASTRGTGENSPLHF,TGTGCCAGCACTCGTGGGACAGGCGAAAATTCACCCCTCCACTTT
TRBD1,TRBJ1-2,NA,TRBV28,CASRRGLGYGYTF,TGTGCCAGCAGGAGGGGGCTAGGGTATGGCTACACCTTC
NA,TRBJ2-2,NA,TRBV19,CASSIGQFGELFF,TGTGCCAGTAGTATCGGACAGTTCGGGGAGCTGTTTTTT
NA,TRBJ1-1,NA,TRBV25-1,CASSPGQNTEAFF,TGTGCCAGCAGCCCGGGACAGAACACTGAAGCTTTCTTT
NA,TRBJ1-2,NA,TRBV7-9,CATGGDQRSYTF,TGTGCCACTGGGGGGGACCAGAGGAGCTACACCTTC
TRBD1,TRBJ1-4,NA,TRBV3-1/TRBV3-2,CASSQTSQGAGEKLFF,TGTGCCAGCAGCCAGACCTCACAGGGGGCAGGAGAAAAACTGTTTTTT
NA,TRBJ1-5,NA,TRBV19,CASRQDSSNQPQHF,TGTGCCAGTAGGCAGGATTCAAGCAATCAGCCCCAGCATTTT
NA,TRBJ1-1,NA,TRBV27,CASSGQTKANTEAFF,TGTGCCAGCAGCGGACAAACGAAGGCGAACACTGAAGCTTTCTTT
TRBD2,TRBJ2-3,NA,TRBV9,CASSVQSSGTGGDTQYF,TGTGCCAGCAGCGTTCAGTCTAGCGGGACGGGGGGGGATACGCAGTATTTT
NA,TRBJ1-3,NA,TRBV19,CASSQGGSGNTIYF,TGTGCCAGTAGTCAAGGGGGTTCCGGAAACACCATATATTTT
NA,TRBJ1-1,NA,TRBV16,CASSQSGRGMTEAFF,TGTGCCAGCAGCCAATCGGGGAGGGGGATGACTGAAGCTTTCTTT
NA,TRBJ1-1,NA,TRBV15,CATTRMADTEAFF,TGTGCCACCACTAGAATGGCGGACACTGAAGCTTTCTTT
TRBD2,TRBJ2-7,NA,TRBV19,CASKLAASSYEQYF,TGTGCCAGCAAACTAGCGGCAAGCTCCTACGAGCAGTACTTC
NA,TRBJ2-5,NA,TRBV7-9,CAIPPQGIETQYF,TGTGCCATCCCACCCCAGGGGATTGAGACCCAGTACTTC
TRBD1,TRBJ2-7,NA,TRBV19,CASRQGVYEQYF,TGTGCCAGCAGACAGGGGGTATACGAGCAGTACTTC
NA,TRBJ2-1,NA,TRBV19,CASSDGGSYNEQFF,TGTGCCAGTAGTGACGGGGGCTCCTACAATGAGCAGTTCTTC
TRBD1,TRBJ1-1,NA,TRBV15,CATSKDRGNTEAFF,TGTGCCACCAGCAAAGACAGGGGGAACACTGAAGCTTTCTTT
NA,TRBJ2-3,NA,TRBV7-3,CASSLRSSPDTQYF,TGTGCCAGCAGCTTACGTAGCAGCCCAGATACGCAGTATTTT